What follows are 31 T cell receptor beta chains derived from one specimen sequenced in a study of blood T cell repertoires in COVID-19. This table comes from immunoSEQ multiplex PCR, and its TCRdb copy is limited to in-frame clones, with some not included. Here the sample spans approximately 350,000 clones, roughly nine tenths being singletons. Sequenced input: PBMCs or T cells enriched from blood (not recorded which). The receptors shown here come from a man between 18 and 29 years old who had recovered from COVID-19.

The chain combines TRBV2 with TRBJ1-4, with D possibly being TRBD1 (6 bases). The CDR3 is 14 residues long. Trimming took off 3 bases at V and 3 bases at J, with 8 bases between the two ends. Germline CDR1 is SNHLY and CDR2 is FYNNEI. Here the CDR3 DNA reads TGTGCCAGCAGTGATTGGGGGCCTAATGAAAAACTGTTTTTT. Protein sequence: CASSDWGPNEKLFF.

The chain has TRBV11-1 and TRBJ1-5; D not resolved. V lost 1 base and J lost 5, with 6 bases in between. CDR3 length: 13 amino acids. Germline-derived CDR1 and CDR2 are SGHAT and FQDESV (reference sequence). CDR3 sequence (DNA): TGTGCCAGCAGCTTAGACAGTTATCAGCCCCAGCATTTT. This translates into CASSLDSYQPQHF.

The chain links TRBV3-1 (or the pseudogene TRBV3-2) to TRBJ2-1; 9 bases align to TRBD2. The CDR3 spans 15 residues. The junction had 7 bases not matched to a gene; V was cut back by 4 bases and J by 6 bases. Germline V gives CDR1 LGHDT, CDR2 YNNKEL (reference sequence). CDR3 amino acids: CASSRAGGPGNEQFF. Written as DNA, the CDR3 is TGTGCCAGCAGCCGTGCGGGGGGGCCTGGCAATGAGCAGTTCTTC.

J is TRBJ1-1 and V is TRBV19; D ambiguous. The length of the CDR3 is 15 residues. Trimming cost V 3 bases and J 1 base, with 12 bases left between them. Germline assignment: CDR1 LNHDA and CDR2 SQIVND (reference sequence). CDR3 loop: CASSILVHKNTEAFF. The CDR3 DNA is TGTGCCAGTAGTATTCTAGTCCACAAGAACACTGAAGCTTTCTTT.

The rearrangement links TRBV12-3 or TRBV12-4 to TRBJ2-1, with TRBD2 matching 8 bases. The CDR3 runs 13 residues. J was trimmed by 4 bases and V by 6 bases; bases with no gene match: 2. DNA of the CDR3: TGTGCCAGCAGGAAGCGGGGGTACAATGAGCAGTTCTTC. As protein: CASRKRGYNEQFF.

This chain uses TRBV7-8 with TRBJ2-1; the D gene is possibly TRBD2 (5 bases). Germline assignment: CDR1 SGHVS and CDR2 FQNEAQ. V lost 2 bases to trimming and J lost 0 bases, with 17 bases between them. The CDR3 runs 18 residues. CDR3 coding DNA: TGTGCCAGCAGCTTATCCACGGTATTCGGGGACTCCTACAATGAGCAGTTCTTC. It is translated as CASSLSTVFGDSYNEQFF.

V and J are TRBV27 and TRBJ2-3; 10 nucleotides align to TRBD2. The V and J ends lost 2 bases and 3 bases, in that order; junction bases with no gene match: 14. This CDR3 has 19 amino acids. Per the germline V gene, CDR1 is MNHEY and CDR2 is SMNVEV (reference sequence). Here the CDR3 DNA reads TGTGCCAGCAGTTTAATTACGCCCCCCACTAGCGGGATAACAGATACGCAGTATTTT. Translation gives CASSLITPPTSGITDTQYF.

This chain joins TRBV24-1 and TRBJ1-4; no clear D gene. This CDR3 is built from 15 residues. Germline CDR1 reads KGHDR; CDR2 reads SFDVKD. With 2 bases removed from V and 4 bases from J, the gap between germline ends came to 10 bases. The CDR3 coding sequence is TGTGCCACCAGTGATTCTGGAGCTGATAATGAAAAACTGTTTTTT. It codes for CATSDSGADNEKLFF.

Points on this clone: One end of the junction varies from germline; a read error may be responsible. The V and J genes are TRBV19 and TRBJ2-1; TRBD2 matches 7 bases. The V gene's germline CDR1 is LNHDA and CDR2 SQIVND (reference sequence). The CDR3 sequence is 14 residues long. This CDR3 is CASSMVVSSYGGVF. The CDR3 bases are TGTGCCAGTAGTATGGTGGTTAGCTCCTATGGGGGGGTCTTC.

The V gene is TRBV28, the J gene TRBJ2-7, with 12 bases identical to TRBD2. CDR1 is MDHEN and CDR2 is SYDVKM in the germline V gene. Trimming at V came to 6 bases and at J to 3 bases, leaving 6 bases not matched to a gene. The CDR3 covers 15 residues. CDR3 nucleotide sequence: TGTGCCAGCAGCCCGACTAGCGGGAGAAACTACGAGCAGTACTTC. Translated: CASSPTSGRNYEQYF.

CDR3 nucleotides: TGTGCCAGCAGTTACGCGAGAGAAGCTTTCTTT. This codes for CASSYAREAFF. The rearrangement uses TRBV6-6 and TRBJ1-1; no firm D call. Trimming shortened V by 2 bases and J by 8 bases, and 6 bases separated the two germline ends. The CDR3 is 11 residues long. The germline V gene has CDR1 MNHNY and CDR2 SVGAGI (reference sequence).

This rearrangement joins TRBV7-8 to TRBJ2-1; D is unresolved. The CDR3 covers 11 residues. V gave up 5 bases and J gave up 12 bases, with 11 bases separating them. Germline assignment: CDR1 SGHVS and CDR2 FQNEAQ. In nucleotides, the CDR3 is TGTGCCAGCAGCCCCAGTCAATTGCAGTTCTTC. It is translated as CASSPSQLQFF. The whole variable domain, filled in from reference TRBV7-8 and TRBJ2-1, reads GAGVSQSPRYKVAKRGQDVALRCDPISGHVSLFWYQQALGQGPEFLTYFQNEAQLDKSGLPSDRFFAERPEGSVSTLKIQRTQQEDSAVYLCASSPSQLQFFGPGTRLTVL.

In regard to this clone: Other DNA sequences in this sample translate to the same CDR3. The gene calls are TRBV12-3 or TRBV12-4 and TRBJ1-1; possible D gene TRBD1, 5 bases. The V and J ends lost 5 bases and 0 bases respectively, with 7 bases between them. This CDR3 has 13 residues. The CDR3 sequence is CASSLTVNTEAFF. CDR3 coding DNA: TGTGCCAGCAGTCTGACAGTGAACACTGAAGCTTTCTTT.

The V call is TRBV9, the J call TRBJ1-4; possible D gene TRBD1, 6 bases. CDR1 and CDR2 (germline): SGDLS, YYNGEE. Trimming pared 3 bases from V and 4 bases from J, leaving 16 bases between. This CDR3 has 16 residues. The CDR3 bases are TGTGCCAGCAGCGCCCGACCAGGGGTGGGTAATGAAAAACTGTTTTTT. It translates to CASSARPGVGNEKLFF.

As DNA, the CDR3 is TGTGCCACCAGCACAGGACAGGGCGGACAGCCCCAGCATTTT. Protein sequence: CATSTGQGGQPQHF. The genes are TRBV15 and TRBJ1-5, with 8 bases that match TRBD1. With 4 bases clipped from V and 7 bases from J, the junction kept 6 bases outside the gene matches. Germline V gene sequence: CDR1 LNHNV, CDR2 YYDKDF (reference sequence). This CDR3 is 14 amino acids long.

The gene calls are TRBV27 and TRBJ1-1, with D perhaps TRBD1 (5 bases). From germline, CDR1 is MNHEY and CDR2 SMNVEV (reference sequence). This CDR3 region has 15 residues. The V end lost 2 bases, the J end lost 6 bases, and 16 bases lay between the germline ends. CDR3 bases: TGTGCCAGCAGTTTACAGGGTTCGGGCATTCCTGAAGCTTTCTTT. It is translated as CASSLQGSGIPEAFF.

This sequence joins TRBV19 and TRBJ1-3; D is undetermined. From germline, CDR1 is LNHDA and CDR2 SQIVND (reference sequence). This CDR3 contains 16 residues. The V and J ends lost 5 bases and 2 bases respectively, with 16 bases between them. The CDR3, as DNA: TGTGCCAGTAGTTTAGGCGGCGGGTTGCCTGGAAACACCATATATTTT. Its translation is CASSLGGGLPGNTIYF.

The V call is TRBV6-5, the J call TRBJ2-5; TRBD2 might be the D (5 bases). V lost 0 bases, J lost 4 bases, and 12 bases lay in between. There are 15 residues in the CDR3. Germline V lookup: CDR1 MNHEY, CDR2 SVGAGI. The CDR3 DNA follows: TGTGCCAGCAGTTACTCGATCGAGGGCGGAGAGACCCAGTACTTC. It codes for CASSYSIEGGETQYF.

The chain combines TRBV19 with TRBJ2-7, with TRBD1 matching 7 bases. Germline V gene sequence: CDR1 LNHDA, CDR2 SQIVND (reference sequence). This CDR3 is built from 15 residues. V shed 3 bases, J shed 0 bases, and the junction held 5 bases outside the gene matches. The CDR3 region is CASSIYRGSSYEQYF. The CDR3 bases are TGTGCCAGTAGTATTTACAGGGGAAGCTCCTACGAGCAGTACTTC.

The V call is TRBV29-1, the J call TRBJ2-5; a possible D gene is TRBD2 (5 bases). V shed 4 bases and J shed 4 bases, with 13 bases lying between them. The CDR3 totals 13 residues. Germline lookup yields CDR1 SQVTM and CDR2 ANQGSEA. The CDR3 loop is CSVVEGGRETQYF. Written as DNA, the CDR3 is TGCAGCGTTGTTGAGGGCGGCAGAGAGACCCAGTACTTC.

The J gene is TRBJ2-7, the V gene TRBV5-4; 13 bases fit TRBD2. The CDR3 contains 15 residues. J lost 12 bases, V lost 0 bases, and 9 bases had no gene match. Germline V gives CDR1 SGHNT, CDR2 YYREEE (reference sequence). Here the CDR3 DNA reads TGTGCCAGCAGCTTGGCCGGGACTAGCGGGAACCCACCGTACTTC. It specifies CASSLAGTSGNPPYF.

The CDR3 DNA sequence: TGTGCCAGCAGCCCCTCGCGCTATGGCTACACCTTC. It codes for CASSPSRYGYTF. The chain is built from TRBV7-9 and TRBJ1-2; D gene uncertain. CDR3 length: 12 residues. Germline V CDR1 and CDR2: SEHNR, FQNEAQ (reference sequence). V lost 5 bases, J lost 4 bases, and 8 bases lay in between. Full variable domain (rest looked up from reference TRBV7-9 and TRBJ1-2): DTGVSQNPRHKITKRGQNVTFRCDPISEHNRLYWYRQTLGQGPEFLTYFQNEAQLEKSRLLSDRFSAERPKGSFSTLEIQRTEQGDSAMYLCASSPSRYGYTFGSGTRLTVV.

The rearrangement joins TRBV29-1 to TRBJ1-3; TRBD1 might be the D (5 bases). The CDR3 sequence is 13 residues long. CDR1 and CDR2 from the germline V gene are SQVTM and ANQGSEA. V was clipped by 4 bases and J by 0 bases, with 7 bases between them. The CDR3 sequence is CSVGQSSGNTIYF. CDR3 bases: TGCAGCGTTGGACAGAGCTCTGGAAACACCATATATTTT.

The gene calls are TRBV24-1 and TRBJ1-5; D gene unclear. The length of the CDR3 is 16 residues. Germline V gives CDR1 KGHDR, CDR2 SFDVKD. Trimming left V 6 bases short and J 0 bases short, with 14 bases between. CDR3 DNA: TGTGCCACCAGTATCCCGGTAGCCGATAGCAATCAGCCCCAGCATTTT. Protein: CATSIPVADSNQPQHF.

The chain combines TRBV4-1 with TRBJ2-3, with 7 bases identical to TRBD2. J gave up 5 bases and V 1 base, and 9 bases lay outside the gene matches. The CDR3 has 16 amino acids. The germline CDR1 and CDR2 sequences are MGHRA and YSYEKL. CDR3 coding DNA: TGCGCCAGCAGCCAAGTTGTGGCTAGCGGCCGAGATACGCAGTATTTT. Protein: CASSQVVASGRDTQYF.

The chain has TRBV5-4 and TRBJ2-2, with D unresolved. This CDR3 has 13 residues. CDR1 and CDR2 (germline): SGHNT, YYREEE (reference sequence). The V end was cut by 7 bases, the J end by 6 bases, with 13 bases between. CDR3 amino acids: CASRNDRSGELFF. Written as DNA, the CDR3 is TGTGCCAGCCGAAATGATAGATCCGGGGAGCTGTTTTTT.

The chain joins TRBV6-5 to TRBJ1-2; TRBD1 matches 7 bases. Germline values: CDR1 MNHEY, CDR2 SVGAGI. The CDR3 loop spans 15 amino acids. Trimming took 7 bases from V and 7 from J; bases not matched to a gene: 15. The CDR3 loop reads CASTIGGTVNGGYTF. In DNA form, the CDR3 reads TGTGCCAGCACCATAGGGGGGACAGTGAATGGTGGCTACACCTTC.

V gene TRBV2 combines with J gene TRBJ2-3; 8 bases align to TRBD1. This CDR3 has 15 residues. CDR1 and CDR2 (germline): SNHLY, FYNNEI. The J segment lost 0 bases and the V segment lost 4 bases, leaving 3 bases of the junction unmatched. CDR3 nucleotides: TGTGCCAGCAGTGCCGACAGGGGTAGCACAGATACGCAGTATTTT. This gives the protein CASSADRGSTDTQYF.

The chain recombines TRBV30 with TRBJ1-2; D gene ambiguous. This CDR3 is built from 14 residues. V lost 5 bases and J 1 base, leaving 14 bases between the germline ends. Germline CDR1 reads GTSNPN; CDR2 reads SVGIG (reference sequence). The CDR3 DNA reads TGTGCCTGGGGGAATGGCCTCGATAACTATGGCTACACCTTC. Protein sequence: CAWGNGLDNYGYTF.

The chain is built from TRBV6-5 and TRBJ1-1, with 7 nucleotides matching TRBD1. CDR3 size: 14 residues. CDR1 and CDR2 (germline): MNHEY, SVGAGI. Trimming removed 3 bases from V and 5 bases from J; junction bases left unmatched: 6. CDR3 nucleotides: TGTGCCAGCAGTTATAGGGACAGTACAACTGAAGCTTTCTTT. Its protein is CASSYRDSTTEAFF.

The chain uses TRBV6-5 and TRBJ2-1; 8 positions match TRBD2. This CDR3 comprises 13 residues. After removal of 4 bases from V and 8 bases from J, the junction contained 4 bases not matched to a gene. CDR1 and CDR2 from the germline V gene are MNHEY and SVGAGI. CDR3 amino acids: CASSSPGGDEQFF. The DNA of the CDR3 is TGTGCCAGCAGTTCGCCGGGGGGGGATGAGCAGTTCTTC.